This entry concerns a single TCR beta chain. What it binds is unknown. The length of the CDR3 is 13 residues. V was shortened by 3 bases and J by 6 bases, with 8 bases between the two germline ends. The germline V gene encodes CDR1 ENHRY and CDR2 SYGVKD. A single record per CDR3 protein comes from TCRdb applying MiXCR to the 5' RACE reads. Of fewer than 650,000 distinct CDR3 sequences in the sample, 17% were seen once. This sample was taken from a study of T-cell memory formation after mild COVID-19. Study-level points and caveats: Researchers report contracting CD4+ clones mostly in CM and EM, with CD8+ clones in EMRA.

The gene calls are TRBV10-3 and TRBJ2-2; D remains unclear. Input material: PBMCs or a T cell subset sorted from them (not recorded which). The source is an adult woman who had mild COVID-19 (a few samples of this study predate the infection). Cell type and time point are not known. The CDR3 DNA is TGTGCCATCAGTGACAGTAAAGCCGGGGAGCTGTTTTTT. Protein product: CAISDSKAGELFF.